The 32 T cell receptor beta chains below all came from one sample that was sequenced in a study of T cells in Graves' hyperthyroidism and ophthalmopathy. The source material, RNA transcripts, was used to amplify TCR beta CDR3 regions. In the first-round RT-PCR of the TCR CDR3, the HTBI primer set was used. Using its own MiXCR run on the multiplex PCR reads, TCRdb lists one record per CDR3 protein. The sample includes about 480,000 distinct CDR3 sequences, 13% to 15% of them seen just once. The source material was blood. The receptor source for this set is a woman in her late teens or twenties with Graves' hyperthyroidism.

This clonotype was counted ten times or more. The rearrangement uses TRBV30 and TRBJ1-3; D ambiguous. The CDR3 totals 14 residues. Trimming pared 1 base from V and 1 base from J, leaving 8 bases between. Germline V CDR1 and CDR2: GTSNPN, SVGIG (reference sequence). This CDR3 reads CAWSGANSGNTIYF. In DNA, the CDR3 is TGTGCCTGGAGTGGGGCTAATTCTGGAAACACCATATATTTT.

The CDR3 here is CASSARGEQFF. CDR3 nucleotide sequence: TGTGCCAGCAGCGCCCGGGGAGAGCAGTTCTTC. The rearrangement links TRBV9 to TRBJ2-1; a possible D gene is TRBD2 (5 bases). Germline V lookup: CDR1 SGDLS, CDR2 YYNGEE. V lost 3 bases, J lost 10 bases, and 8 bases lay in between. The CDR3 contains 11 residues.

This clonotype was detected many times. The CDR3 DNA is TGTGCCAGCAGCCGTTCCGAGACAGCTTTCTATGGCTACACCTTC. It specifies CASSRSETAFYGYTF. This chain uses TRBV13 with TRBJ1-2; possible D gene TRBD1, 5 bases. Germline V gives CDR1 PRHDT, CDR2 FYEKMQ (reference sequence). V was shortened by 5 bases and J by 4 bases, with 17 bases between the two germline ends. CDR3 length: 15 residues.

This clonotype was recorded at least ten times. This sequence joins TRBV2 and TRBJ1-1, with D possibly TRBD1 on 5 matching bases. There are 12 residues in the CDR3. V shed 7 bases and J shed 4 bases, with 10 bases lying between them. CDR1 and CDR2 from the germline V gene are SNHLY and FYNNEI. The CDR3 here is CASTLTATEAFF. The CDR3 DNA reads TGTGCCAGCACCCTGACAGCCACTGAAGCTTTCTTT.

This clonotype was seen at least ten times. The J gene is TRBJ2-7, the V gene TRBV12-3 or TRBV12-4; the D is unclear. The CDR3 is made up of 14 amino acids. The germline V and J ends were trimmed by 7 bases and 1 base, with 14 bases remaining between them. CDR3 sequence: CASTRDWPSYEQYF. The CDR3 DNA sequence: TGTGCCAGCACCCGAGACTGGCCTTCCTACGAGCAGTACTTC.

This clonotype was observed a few times. The germline gene is not matched at one end of the junction; a read error may be the cause. The chain employs TRBV6-1 and TRBJ1-6; perhaps TRBD1 as D (6 bases). From germline, CDR1 is MNHNS and CDR2 SASEGT. There are 16 residues in the CDR3. The CDR3 DNA follows: TGTGTCAGCAGTAGGGGGGAGCTCCGCCTTGGGTCACCCCTCCACTTT. It specifies CVSSRGELRLGSPLHF.

The chain links TRBV6-5 to TRBJ2-7; D ambiguous. Trimming stripped 0 bases from V and 2 bases from J, with 8 bases between. Germline values: CDR1 MNHEY, CDR2 SVGAGI. This CDR3 comprises 14 residues. The CDR3 loop is CASSYSLGPYEQYV. The DNA of the CDR3 is TGTGCCAGCAGTTACTCCCTAGGCCCCTACGAGCAGTACGTC.

This clonotype was observed at least ten times. The chain couples TRBV6-5 to TRBJ2-7; D is unclear. The germline V and J ends were trimmed by 1 base and 4 bases, with 11 bases remaining between them. The CDR3 spans 14 residues. Germline CDR1 is MNHEY and CDR2 is SVGAGI. CDR3 coding DNA: TGTGCCAGCAGTTACTTCGAGCAACATTACGAGCAGTACTTC. Translated, it gives CASSYFEQHYEQYF.

This clonotype appeared many times. This chain connects TRBV6-2 or TRBV6-3 to TRBJ2-7; 10 positions agree with TRBD1. The CDR3 totals 14 residues. The J segment lost 4 bases and the V segment lost 5 bases, leaving 5 bases of the junction unmatched. The germline gives CDR1 MNHEY, CDR2 SVGEGT. CDR3 region: CASSPGTGVYEQYF. The CDR3 coding sequence is TGTGCCAGCAGTCCCGGGACAGGGGTGTACGAGCAGTACTTC.

This clonotype was recorded at least ten times. The CDR3 region has the DNA TGTGCCAGCAGCCCGACCTCAGATACGCAGTATTTT. It translates to CASSPTSDTQYF. The chain couples TRBV9 to TRBJ2-3; D is undetermined. The CDR3 loop spans 12 amino acids. Between the trimmed V and J ends, which lost 4 bases and 4 bases, there was a span of 7 bases. Per germline, CDR1 SGDLS and CDR2 YYNGEE.

This clonotype was seen at least ten times. The genes are TRBV5-1 and TRBJ2-5, with D uncertain. The CDR3 sequence is 14 residues long. With 1 base removed from V and 5 bases from J, the gap between germline ends came to 12 bases. Germline-derived CDR1 and CDR2 are SGHRS and YFSETQ. CDR3 nucleotides: TGCGCCAGCAGCTTGATCTGGCCTAGGGAGACCCAGTACTTC. It specifies CASSLIWPRETQYF. The full variable domain, its missing parts supplied by reference TRBV5-1 and TRBJ2-5, is KAGVTQTPRYLIKTRGQQVTLSCSPISGHRSVSWYQQTPGQGLQFLFEYFSETQRNKGNFPGRFSGRQFSNSRSEMNVSTLELGDSALYLCASSLIWPRETQYFGPGTRLLVL.

Many counts were recorded for this clonotype. The gene calls are TRBV2 and TRBJ2-3, with D possibly TRBD1 on 6 matching bases. Trimming took off 0 bases at V and 5 bases at J, with 6 bases between the two ends. The length of the CDR3 is 13 residues. The V gene's germline CDR1 is SNHLY and CDR2 FYNNEI. In nucleotides, the CDR3 is TGTGCCAGCAGTGAAGCAGGGGGAGATACGCAGTATTTT. Translated, it gives CASSEAGGDTQYF.

This clonotype was seen many times. This chain joins TRBV20-1 and TRBJ2-7; tentatively, D is TRBD1 or TRBD2 (5 bases each). With 6 bases removed from V and 2 bases from J, the gap between germline ends came to 17 bases. This CDR3 comprises 14 residues. From germline, CDR1 is DFQATT and CDR2 SNEGSKA (reference sequence). DNA of the CDR3: TGCAGTGCAACCCGTCGGGACGAAGCCTACGAGCAGTACTTC. This encodes CSATRRDEAYEQYF.

This clonotype was observed a few times. The V gene is TRBV20-1, the J gene TRBJ1-2; TRBD1 agrees at 7 bases. This CDR3 has 13 residues. CDR1 is DFQATT, CDR2 SNEGSKA, per germline (reference sequence). The V segment lost 3 bases and the J segment 5 bases; nucleotides outside the gene matches: 6. This CDR3 reads CSARRDSSYGYTF. CDR3 DNA sequence: TGCAGTGCTAGGCGGGACAGTTCGTATGGCTACACCTTC.

The rearrangement joins TRBV18 to TRBJ1-1, with 10 bases aligning to TRBD1. This CDR3 is built from 17 residues. The germline V gene has CDR1 KGHSH and CDR2 LQKENI. Trimming cost V 1 base and J 3 bases; bases outside gene matches: 8. CDR3: CASSPRDRGDSDTEAFF. The CDR3 DNA follows: TGTGCCAGCTCACCACGGGACAGGGGAGATAGCGACACTGAAGCTTTCTTT.

As concerns this clonotype: A much more abundant neighbour one base away suggests this may be a read error. Here the CDR3 reads CANSREAGQPQHF. The DNA for the CDR3 is TGTGCCAACAGTAGAGAAGCAGGTCAGCCCCAGCATTTT. This chain uses TRBV27 with TRBJ1-5, with D unresolved. The CDR3 has 13 amino acids. Germline CDR1 and CDR2: MNHEY and SMNVEV (reference sequence).

This clonotype was counted many times. The rearrangement links TRBV5-1 to TRBJ2-1; 8 bases align to TRBD2. CDR3 length: 17 amino acids. The germline V gene encodes CDR1 SGHRS and CDR2 YFSETQ. With 0 bases clipped from V and 3 bases from J, the junction kept 8 bases outside the gene matches. CDR3 bases: TGCGCCAGCAGCTTGGCGGTTAGCGGGACGGGCTACAATGAGCAGTTCTTC. The encoded protein is CASSLAVSGTGYNEQFF. Together with reference TRBV5-1 and TRBJ2-1, the CDR3 gives the full variable domain: KAGVTQTPRYLIKTRGQQVTLSCSPISGHRSVSWYQQTPGQGLQFLFEYFSETQRNKGNFPGRFSGRQFSNSRSEMNVSTLELGDSALYLCASSLAVSGTGYNEQFFGPGTRLTVL.

This clonotype has at least ten counts. The chain links TRBV10-3 to TRBJ2-5, with D possibly being TRBD1 (6 bases). The CDR3 contains 16 residues. Trimming stripped 6 bases from V and 1 base from J, with 18 bases between. Germline values: CDR1 ENHRY, CDR2 SYGVKD. The CDR3, as DNA: TGTGCCATCAGGGCCGACAGGACATCCCTCCAAGAGACCCAGTACTTC. Translation: CAIRADRTSLQETQYF.

This clonotype was counted at least ten times. V gene TRBV13 combines with J gene TRBJ2-3, with TRBD2 matching 7 bases. This CDR3 has 17 residues. In germline, CDR1 is PRHDT, CDR2 FYEKMQ (reference sequence). J lost 1 base, V lost 4 bases, and 11 bases had no gene match. The CDR3 DNA is TGTGCCAGCAGCTCCTCACTACGGGAGGACGGCACAGATACGCAGTATTTT. Its translation: CASSSSLREDGTDTQYF.

The chain recombines TRBV12-3 or TRBV12-4 with TRBJ2-1; 9 bases align to TRBD2. The CDR3 loop spans 13 amino acids. J was trimmed by 10 bases and V by 5 bases; bases with no gene match: 6. In DNA form, the CDR3 reads TGTGCCAGCAGTCCGGCCGGGACTAGCGAGCAGTTCTTC. It specifies CASSPAGTSEQFF.

V usage is TRBV19 and J usage is TRBJ1-2; 7 positions agree with TRBD1. The CDR3 is 15 amino acids. V gave up 5 bases and J gave up 7 bases; unmatched junction bases: 13. Germline V gives CDR1 LNHDA, CDR2 SQIVND (reference sequence). CDR3 nucleotides: TGTGCCAGTAGTGGTAGGGACAGTCCACGGAGTGGCTACACCTTC. Protein product: CASSGRDSPRSGYTF.

The sample holds a few counts of this clonotype. The V call is TRBV5-4, the J call TRBJ1-1; maybe TRBD1 (5 bases). Germline loops: CDR1 SGHNT, CDR2 YYREEE (reference sequence). There are 14 residues in the CDR3. V was pared by 4 bases and J by 4 bases, with 14 bases between. In DNA, the CDR3 is TGTGCCAGCAGCCCAATGGACGGGGGCACTGAAGCTTTCTTT. Its protein is CASSPMDGGTEAFF.

This clonotype was found many times. The genes are TRBV10-3 and TRBJ2-2, with D hard to call. The CDR3 covers 16 residues. Germline V gene data show CDR1 as ENHRY and CDR2 as SYGVKD. Trimming stripped 1 base from V and 1 base from J, with 10 bases between. CDR3 DNA: TGTGCCATCAGTGAGTTTCCGGCAGGGAACACCGGGGAGCTGTTTTTT. Encoded protein: CAISEFPAGNTGELFF.

This clonotype was recorded at least ten times. The J gene is TRBJ1-2, the V gene TRBV3-1, with 8 bases lining up with TRBD1. J lost 5 bases, V lost 2 bases, and 10 bases had no gene match. The CDR3 has 16 amino acids. Looked up from germline, CDR1 is LGHDT and CDR2 is YNNKEL (reference sequence). The CDR3, as DNA: TGTGCCAGCAGCCAAAAGTTTGACAGGGGAAAATATGGCTACACCTTC. Protein: CASSQKFDRGKYGYTF.

This clonotype was counted ten times or more. The chain employs TRBV27 and TRBJ1-5; D remains ambiguous. V lost 5 bases to trimming and J lost 4 bases, with 15 bases between them. The CDR3 length is 15 residues. Germline CDR1 is MNHEY and CDR2 is SMNVEV (reference sequence). CDR3 coding DNA: TGTGCCAGCAGTCCTCACGACGGAGTTAATCAGCCCCAGCATTTT. Encoded protein: CASSPHDGVNQPQHF.

The J gene is TRBJ1-1, the V gene TRBV12-3 or TRBV12-4; D ambiguous. The CDR3 loop spans 13 amino acids. V lost 8 bases, J lost 10 bases, and 20 bases lay in between. The CDR3 sequence is CASLEAESYSAFF. The CDR3 DNA is TGTGCCAGCCTTGAGGCAGAATCTTATTCAGCTTTCTTT.

The chain couples TRBV4-1 to TRBJ1-3, with D possibly TRBD1 on 6 matching bases. Germline V gene sequence: CDR1 MGHRA, CDR2 YSYEKL. The germline V and J ends were trimmed by 2 bases and 0 bases, with 14 bases remaining between them. This CDR3 region has 17 residues. Here the CDR3 reads CASSQPGHSRSGNTIYF. The CDR3 DNA reads as TGCGCCAGCAGCCAACCGGGACACTCGCGCTCTGGAAACACCATATATTTT.

This clonotype was observed at least ten times. The V call is TRBV27, the J call TRBJ1-1; D call uncertain. Germline V gene data show CDR1 as MNHEY and CDR2 as SMNVEV (reference sequence). The length of the CDR3 is 14 residues. V was clipped by 4 bases and J by 3 bases, with 12 bases between them. The CDR3 region is CASSSQITDTEAFF. The CDR3 bases are TGTGCCAGCAGTTCACAGATAACGGACACTGAAGCTTTCTTT.

The sample holds a few counts of this clonotype. CDR3 DNA sequence: TGCGCCAGCAGCTTGGGATTCGGGGTTGCGGGGACCTACGAGCAGTACTTC. Its protein product is CASSLGFGVAGTYEQYF. This chain links TRBV5-1 with TRBJ2-7, with D perhaps matching TRBD2 (6 bases). Germline V gene sequence: CDR1 SGHRS, CDR2 YFSETQ. V lost 0 bases and J lost 2, with 18 bases in between. The CDR3 has 17 residues.

This clonotype occurred many times. This chain links TRBV2 with TRBJ1-1; D remains ambiguous. V was cut by 6 bases and J by 1 base, with 9 bases left in between. The CDR3 spans 13 residues. Germline CDR1 is SNHLY and CDR2 is FYNNEI. The CDR3, as DNA: TGTGCCAGCAGCGATTGGGAGAACACTGAAGCTTTCTTT. It encodes CASSDWENTEAFF.

This clonotype was seen repeatedly, ten times or more. The chain is built from TRBV30 and TRBJ2-5; unclear D gene. Germline assignment: CDR1 GTSNPN and CDR2 SVGIG (reference sequence). V was trimmed by 5 bases and J by 4 bases, leaving 8 bases between them. The CDR3 totals 11 residues. The CDR3 DNA follows: TGTGCCTGGGGGAATAGAGAGACCCAGTACTTC. Translation gives CAWGNRETQYF.

This clonotype was counted ten times or more. The genes are TRBV6-1 and TRBJ2-1; maybe TRBD2 (5 bases). This CDR3 is built from 13 residues. Germline values: CDR1 MNHNS, CDR2 SASEGT. With 5 bases removed from V and 6 bases from J, the gap between germline ends came to 11 bases. The CDR3 nucleotides are TGTGCCAGCAGTTATGGAGGAGGCAATGAGCAGTTCTTC. As protein: CASSYGGGNEQFF.